The clone carrying this T cell receptor (beta chain) was seen only a few times. Its specificity is not known. The junction and the germline gene differ at one end; a read error may be behind it. The V gene's germline CDR1 is SSHAT and CDR2 FNYEAQ (reference sequence). This CDR3 has 13 residues. Sorting based on CD45RO/CCR7/CD25/CD127/CD95/CD27 separated CD4+ naive, central memory, regulatory and stem cell-like memory cells. The source of the sample is a study of beta chain features in type 1 diabetes. The study, taken as a whole, reports: VDJ junctions in type 1 diabetes patients carried more deletions and fewer insertions.

All of the isolated RNA was reverse transcribed, so expressed TCRB transcripts were sequenced. Measured with immunoSEQ multiplex PCR; TCRdb has only the in-frame clones, and not every one. The sample contains 300,000 to 450,000 clones, 15% to 20% of which appear only once. This clonotype was sampled from a woman younger than 35 in good health. The sample taken for sequencing was naive CD4+ T cells from blood. This sequence joins TRBV7-7 and TRBJ2-2; perhaps TRBD2 as D (5 bases). CDR3 loop: CASSPSGGGELFF. The CDR3 nucleotides are TGTGCTAGCAGCCCAAGTGGAGGCGGGGAGCTGTTTTTT. The full variable domain, with the rest looked up from reference TRBV7-7 and TRBJ2-2, is GAGVSQSPRYKVTKRGQDVTLRCDPISSHATLYWYQQALGQGPEFLTYFNYEAQPDKSGLPSDRFSAERPEGSISTLTIQRTEQRDSAMYRCASSPSGGGELFFGEGSRLTVL.